The rows below give T cell receptor beta chains drawn from one sample of a study of beta chain features in type 1 diabetes. The method was immunoSEQ multiplex PCR; TCRdb's version includes in-frame clones alone and lacks a portion of them. Counted here are some 290,000 clones, roughly an eighth occurring once; the ten biggest clones make up 0.017%. The material sequenced was naive CD4+ T cells from blood. The receptor source for this set is a man between 25 and 39 years old with type 1 diabetes. CDR3s include the opening cysteine and the closing phenylalanine or tryptophan. Fields, in order: clone size, V gene, D gene, J gene, CDR3 protein, CDR3 DNA. The D gene is left open where the match is weak. Clone size, where shown, is once, few, many, or a class for clones that have expanded.

>few|TRBV29-1|TRBD2|TRBJ2-5
CSAIGTSAPRGETQYF
TGCAGCGCCATAGGGACTAGCGCACCCAGGGGGGAGACCCAGTACTTC
>NA|TRBV10-3|NA|TRBJ2-7
CAISETRVSTYEQYF
TGTGCCATCAGTGAAACCCGGGTATCTACCTACGAGCAGTACTTC
>NA|TRBV6-5|NA|TRBJ2-1
CASRPPVVSEQFF
TGTGCCAGCAGACCCCCTGTAGTTTCTGAGCAGTTCTTC
>NA|TRBV7-3|NA|TRBJ2-7
CASSPLPGDSYEQYF
TGTGCCAGCAGCCCACTGCCAGGGGATAGCTACGAGCAGTACTTC
>few|TRBV7-9|TRBD1|TRBJ2-3
CASSFGQGIDTQYF
TGTGCCAGCAGCTTCGGACAGGGTATCGATACGCAGTATTTT
>NA|TRBV2|NA|TRBJ2-6
CASSEFPLGQPASGANVLTF
TGTGCCAGCAGTGAGTTTCCGTTGGGACAACCAGCCTCTGGGGCCAACGTCCTGACTTTC
>NA|TRBV7-3|NA|TRBJ2-3
CASSLRGSPTDTQYF
TGTGCCAGCAGCTTAAGAGGGAGTCCAACAGATACGCAGTATTTT
>NA|TRBV9|TRBD2|TRBJ2-1
CASSVQGGGYNEQFF
TGTGCCAGCAGCGTACAGGGCGGGGGCTACAATGAGCAGTTCTTC
>NA|TRBV29-1|TRBD1|TRBJ2-7
CSVGGQGASPYEQYF
TGCAGCGTTGGAGGACAGGGGGCCTCCCCCTACGAGCAGTACTTC
>NA|TRBV25-1|TRBD1|TRBJ2-1
CASSTGGLNEQFF
TGTGCCAGCAGTACAGGGGGTCTGAATGAGCAGTTCTTC
>few|TRBV5-6|TRBD2|TRBJ2-3
CASSFSGSGRGTDTQYF
TGTGCCAGCAGCTTTAGCGGGAGCGGGAGGGGGACAGATACGCAGTATTTT
>NA|TRBV7-6|NA|TRBJ2-1
CASSSRWGLRDSYNEQFF
TGTGCCAGCAGCTCCCGGTGGGGTTTGCGGGACTCCTACAATGAGCAGTTCTTC
>NA|TRBV28|NA|TRBJ2-3
CASSPPPPGTDTQYF
TGTGCCAGCAGTCCTCCCCCTCCCGGCACAGATACGCAGTATTTT
>few|TRBV7-3|TRBD1|TRBJ2-5
CASSSTGQRQETQYF
TGTGCCAGCAGCTCCACGGGACAGCGACAAGAGACCCAGTACTTC
>NA|TRBV2|TRBD1|TRBJ2-1
CASTQGAYNEQFF
TGTGCCAGCACCCAGGGGGCTTACAATGAGCAGTTCTTC
>few|TRBV19|TRBD2|TRBJ2-1
CATGGSSGVYNEQFF
TGTGCCACGGGAGGCTCCAGCGGCGTATACAATGAGCAGTTCTTC
>few|TRBV9|TRBD1|TRBJ1-2
CASSVVATGPYGYTF
TGTGCCAGCAGCGTAGTAGCGACAGGGCCTTATGGCTACACCTTC
>NA|TRBV30|NA|TRBJ2-1
CAWSVQDGNEQFF
TGTGCCTGGAGTGTACAGGATGGAAATGAGCAGTTCTTC
>few|TRBV7-2|TRBD2|TRBJ2-1
CASSFGLAGVEQFF
TGTGCCAGCAGCTTCGGACTAGCGGGAGTTGAGCAGTTCTTC
>NA|TRBV6-6|NA|TRBJ1-2
CASSYQAKGYTF
TGTGCCAGCAGTTACCAGGCTAAGGGCTACACCTTC
>few|TRBV7-9|NA|TRBJ1-2
CASSLAGLYGYTF
TGTGCCAGCAGCTTAGCGGGACTCTATGGCTACACCTTC
>NA|TRBV11-2|NA|TRBJ2-5
CASSLRRETQYF
TGTGCCAGCAGCTTAAGGCGGGAGACCCAGTACTTC
>few|TRBV5-1|NA|TRBJ2-7
CASSLNRDYEQYF
TGCGCCAGCAGCTTGAATCGGGACTACGAGCAGTACTTC
>NA|TRBV19|TRBD1|TRBJ1-1
CASRGRGERYSEAFF
TGTGCCAGTAGGGGCAGGGGGGAGAGGTACTCTGAAGCTTTCTTT
>few|TRBV30|NA|TRBJ1-2
CAWSVDTNYGYTF
TGTGCCTGGAGTGTAGACACTAACTATGGCTACACCTTC
>NA|TRBV5-4|TRBD1|TRBJ2-7
CASSLASGTGFDEQYF
TGTGCCAGCAGCTTGGCCTCCGGGACAGGGTTCGACGAGCAGTACTTC
>few|TRBV27|TRBD2|TRBJ2-6
CASSFRGAGANVLTF
TGTGCCAGCAGTTTCCGGGGGGCTGGGGCCAACGTCCTGACTTTC
>few|TRBV28|NA|TRBJ2-3
CASSLGTHGGTQYF
TGTGCCAGCAGCCTAGGGACTCACGGGGGTACGCAGTATTTT
>few|TRBV9|NA|TRBJ2-5
CASSVGTGFKTQYF
TGTGCCAGCAGCGTAGGTACAGGCTTTAAGACCCAGTACTTC
>few|TRBV18|TRBD2|TRBJ2-1
CASSPPVAGGPNNEQFF
TGTGCCAGCTCACCTCCCGTAGCGGGAGGGCCTAACAATGAGCAGTTCTTC
>NA|TRBV6-5|NA|TRBJ2-3
CASSYSRGGTDTQYF
TGTGCCAGCAGTTACTCTCGCGGGGGCACAGATACGCAGTATTTT
>NA|TRBV5-4|TRBD2|TRBJ2-1
CASSLITGGANEQFF
TGTGCCAGCAGCTTGATAACGGGAGGGGCCAATGAGCAGTTCTTC
>few|TRBV5-1|NA|TRBJ2-1
CASSLLAENNEQFF
TGCGCCAGCAGCTTACTAGCAGAAAACAATGAGCAGTTCTTC
>NA|TRBV19|NA|TRBJ2-7
CASSRQGGFGEQYF
TGTGCCAGTAGTCGCCAGGGGGGTTTTGGAGAGCAGTACTTC
>NA|TRBV7-3|NA|TRBJ1-1
CASSRTGNTEAFF
TGTGCCAGCAGCCGTACAGGGAACACTGAAGCTTTCTTT
>few|TRBV25-1|NA|TRBJ2-5
CASSATGTETQYF
TGTGCCAGCAGTGCTACAGGGACAGAGACCCAGTACTTC
>NA|TRBV7-3|TRBD2|TRBJ2-1
CASSPALAAYNEQFF
TGTGCCAGCAGCCCGGCTCTAGCGGCGTACAATGAGCAGTTCTTC
>NA|TRBV5-4|TRBD1|TRBJ1-1
CASSLDGTGKAFF
TGTGCCAGCAGCTTGGACGGGACAGGGAAAGCTTTCTTT
>NA|TRBV5-4|TRBD1|TRBJ2-5
CASSGDRAKTQYF
TGTGCCAGCAGCGGGGACAGGGCAAAGACCCAGTACTTC
>NA|TRBV30|TRBD2|TRBJ2-7
CAWNRGSGGEQYF
TGTGCCTGGAATAGAGGGAGCGGGGGGGAGCAGTACTTC
>NA|TRBV5-6|TRBD2|TRBJ2-1
CASSFRELADNEQFF
TGTGCCAGCAGCTTTAGGGAACTAGCGGACAATGAGCAGTTCTTC
>few|TRBV5-1|TRBD1|TRBJ2-7
CASSSGQGSDEQYF
TGCGCCAGCAGCTCCGGACAGGGATCAGACGAGCAGTACTTC
>NA|TRBV9|TRBD2|TRBJ2-1
CASSFGRGLAGASSYNEQFF
TGTGCCAGCAGCTTCGGCCGAGGACTAGCGGGAGCTAGTTCCTACAATGAGCAGTTCTTC
>NA|TRBV6-1|TRBD2|TRBJ2-6
CASSARGLAGSSGANVLTF
TGTGCCAGCAGTGCCCGGGGACTAGCGGGAAGCTCTGGGGCCAACGTCCTGACTTTC
>NA|TRBV9|NA|TRBJ2-5
CASSGTGAETQYF
TGTGCCAGCAGCGGAACGGGAGCGGAGACCCAGTACTTC
>NA|TRBV7-9|TRBD1|TRBJ2-6
CAGTGPSGANVLTF
TGTGCCGGGACAGGGCCCTCTGGGGCCAACGTCCTGACTTTC
>NA|TRBV9|TRBD2|TRBJ2-4
CASSGGTSGIAKNIQYF
TGTGCCAGCAGCGGAGGGACTAGCGGGATAGCCAAAAACATTCAGTACTTC
>few|TRBV7-9|NA|TRBJ1-1
CASSQTAVNTEAFF
TGTGCCAGCAGCCAGACTGCTGTGAACACTGAAGCTTTCTTT
>few|TRBV30|TRBD1|TRBJ2-2
CAWSVTGGTGELFF
TGTGCCTGGAGTGTTACAGGGGGAACCGGGGAGCTGTTTTTT
>NA|TRBV7-2|NA|TRBJ2-1
CASSQTGVNEQFF
TGTGCCAGCAGCCAGACCGGGGTCAATGAGCAGTTCTTC
>few|TRBV4-1|NA|TRBJ1-5
CASSQVWKGQRGNQPQHF
TGCGCCAGCAGCCAAGTTTGGAAAGGACAACGCGGCAATCAGCCCCAGCATTTT
>NA|TRBV7-9|TRBD2|TRBJ2-3
CASSLTVSGRTDTQYF
TGTGCCAGCAGCTTAACGGTTAGCGGGAGAACAGATACGCAGTATTTT
>NA|TRBV7-2|TRBD2|TRBJ2-3
CASSTPGTSGTAADTQYF
TGTGCCAGCAGCACCCCCGGTACTAGCGGGACCGCCGCAGATACGCAGTATTTT
>few|TRBV7-2|NA|TRBJ2-2
CASSLATTSTTGELFF
TGTGCCAGCAGCTTAGCGACTACCTCGACCACCGGGGAGCTGTTTTTT